These 5 T cell receptor beta chains were all obtained from the same sample, sequenced in a study of blood T cell repertoires in COVID-19. The table came from immunoSEQ multiplex PCR; TCRdb's copy has only in-frame clones and leaves some out. Of about 220,000 clones listed, approximately 82% are singletons. Sequenced sample: PBMCs or T cells enriched from blood (not recorded which). Source of these receptors: a man aged 35 to 55 who had recovered from COVID-19.

The gene calls are TRBV19 and TRBJ2-5; 9 bases agree with TRBD2. Losses at the gene ends were 6 bases for V and 4 bases for J; bases not matched to a gene: 9. The CDR3 contains 15 residues. Germline loops: CDR1 LNHDA, CDR2 SQIVND (reference sequence). CDR3 protein: CASRSYSGGSETQYF. The CDR3 DNA follows: TGTGCCAGTAGATCCTACAGCGGGGGGTCAGAGACCCAGTACTTC. The complete variable domain, with remaining parts taken from reference TRBV19 and TRBJ2-5, reads DGGITQSPKYLFRKEGQNVTLSCEQNLNHDAMYWYRQDPGQGLRLIYYSQIVNDFQKGDIAEGYSVSREKKESFPLTVTSAQKNPTAFYLCASRSYSGGSETQYFGPGTRLLVL.

The J gene is TRBJ1-6, the V gene TRBV12-2; TRBD1 reflects the table's D call only, with no check against the DNA. TRBV12-2 is flagged as a pseudogene. The CDR3 spans 14 residues. CDR3 bases: TGTGCAAGTCGCTTACCCAGGGTGGGTTCACCCCTCCACTTT. Translated: CASRLPRVGSPLHF.

This sequence joins TRBV10-1 and TRBJ1-2, with a weak D call TRBD1 (6 bases). The CDR3 totals 16 residues. V gave up 0 bases and J gave up 5 bases, with 16 bases separating them. The germline gives CDR1 WNHNN, CDR2 SYGVQD (reference sequence). CDR3 sequence: CASSESKVRGAYGYTF. CDR3 DNA sequence: TGCGCCAGCAGTGAGTCGAAAGTTCGGGGGGCTTATGGCTACACCTTC.

The chain is built from TRBV5-4 and TRBJ1-2; possible D gene TRBD1, 6 bases. The CDR3 is made up of 15 amino acids. CDR1 and CDR2 (germline): SGHNT, YYREEE (reference sequence). V lost 0 bases, J lost 3 bases, and 12 bases lay in between. The CDR3 DNA is TGTGCCAGCAGCTTGGGGGGGCAGATCTACTATGGCTACACCTTC. Protein product: CASSLGGQIYYGYTF.

This clone was counted a few times. This sequence joins TRBV28 and TRBJ1-4; 8 bases map to TRBD1. The CDR3 is made up of 17 amino acids. Germline V gives CDR1 MDHEN, CDR2 SYDVKM. V was pared by 6 bases and J by 0 bases, with 9 bases of the junction left unmatched. CDR3 in amino acids: CASRTGQGLATNEKLFF. DNA of the CDR3: TGTGCCAGCAGGACAGGACAGGGTCTTGCAACTAATGAAAAACTGTTTTTT.